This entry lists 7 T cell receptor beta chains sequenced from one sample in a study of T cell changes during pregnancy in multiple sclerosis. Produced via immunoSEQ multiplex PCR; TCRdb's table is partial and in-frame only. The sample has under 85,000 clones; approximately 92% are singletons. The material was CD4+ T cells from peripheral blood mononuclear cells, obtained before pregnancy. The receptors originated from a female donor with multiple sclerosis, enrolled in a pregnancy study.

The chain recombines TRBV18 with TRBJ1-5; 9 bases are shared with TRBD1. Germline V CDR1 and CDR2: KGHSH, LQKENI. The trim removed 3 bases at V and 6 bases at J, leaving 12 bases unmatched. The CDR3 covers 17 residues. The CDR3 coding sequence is TGTGCCAGCTCACCGCAGGGACAGGGTGCTCCGGGTCAGCCCCAGCATTTT. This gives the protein CASSPQGQGAPGQPQHF.

This chain's CDR3 is CASSPLAGTDNQPQHF. The CDR3 nucleotides read TGTGCCAGCAGCCCGTTGGCCGGGACAGATAATCAGCCCCAGCATTTT. The chain recombines TRBV7-8 with TRBJ1-5, with 7 bases fitting TRBD1. Germline V lookup: CDR1 SGHVS, CDR2 FQNEAQ. The CDR3 spans 16 residues. The ends lost 5 bases at V and 4 bases at J; junction bases unmatched: 11.

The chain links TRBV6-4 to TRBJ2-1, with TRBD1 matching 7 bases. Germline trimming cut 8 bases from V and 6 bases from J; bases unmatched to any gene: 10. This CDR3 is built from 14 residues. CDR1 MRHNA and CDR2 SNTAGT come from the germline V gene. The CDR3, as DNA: TGTGCCAGCCCCCGGGACAGATTCCTCAATGAGCAGTTCTTC. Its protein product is CASPRDRFLNEQFF.

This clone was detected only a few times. This CDR3 is CASSEALTGIQPQHF. The CDR3, as DNA: TGTGCCAGCAGTGAAGCCTTAACAGGGATCCAGCCCCAGCATTTT. The chain joins TRBV2 to TRBJ1-5; D is perhaps TRBD1 (6 bases). Trimming removed 0 bases at V and 7 bases at J, with 13 bases between. This CDR3 is 15 amino acids long. Looked up from germline, CDR1 is SNHLY and CDR2 is FYNNEI.

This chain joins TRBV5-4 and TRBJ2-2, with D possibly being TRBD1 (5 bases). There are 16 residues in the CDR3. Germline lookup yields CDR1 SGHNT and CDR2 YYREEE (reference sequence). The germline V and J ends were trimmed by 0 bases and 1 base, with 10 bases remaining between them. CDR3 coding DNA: TGTGCCAGCAGCTTGGCGTATCAGGGGAACACCGGGGAGCTGTTTTTT. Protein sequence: CASSLAYQGNTGELFF.

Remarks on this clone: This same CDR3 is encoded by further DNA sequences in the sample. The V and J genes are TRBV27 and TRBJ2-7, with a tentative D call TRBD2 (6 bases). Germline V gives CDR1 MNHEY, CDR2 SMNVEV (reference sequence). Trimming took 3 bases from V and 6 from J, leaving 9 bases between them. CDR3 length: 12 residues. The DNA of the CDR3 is TGTGCCAGCAGTTTTCGGGGGAGCGAGCAGTACTTC. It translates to CASSFRGSEQYF.

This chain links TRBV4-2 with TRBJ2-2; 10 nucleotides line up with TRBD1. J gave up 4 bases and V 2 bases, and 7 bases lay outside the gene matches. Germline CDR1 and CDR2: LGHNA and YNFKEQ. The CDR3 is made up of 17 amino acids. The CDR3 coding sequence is TGTGCCAGCAGCCAAAAGACAGGGGGCCGGGTCACCGGGGAGCTGTTTTTT. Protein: CASSQKTGGRVTGELFF.